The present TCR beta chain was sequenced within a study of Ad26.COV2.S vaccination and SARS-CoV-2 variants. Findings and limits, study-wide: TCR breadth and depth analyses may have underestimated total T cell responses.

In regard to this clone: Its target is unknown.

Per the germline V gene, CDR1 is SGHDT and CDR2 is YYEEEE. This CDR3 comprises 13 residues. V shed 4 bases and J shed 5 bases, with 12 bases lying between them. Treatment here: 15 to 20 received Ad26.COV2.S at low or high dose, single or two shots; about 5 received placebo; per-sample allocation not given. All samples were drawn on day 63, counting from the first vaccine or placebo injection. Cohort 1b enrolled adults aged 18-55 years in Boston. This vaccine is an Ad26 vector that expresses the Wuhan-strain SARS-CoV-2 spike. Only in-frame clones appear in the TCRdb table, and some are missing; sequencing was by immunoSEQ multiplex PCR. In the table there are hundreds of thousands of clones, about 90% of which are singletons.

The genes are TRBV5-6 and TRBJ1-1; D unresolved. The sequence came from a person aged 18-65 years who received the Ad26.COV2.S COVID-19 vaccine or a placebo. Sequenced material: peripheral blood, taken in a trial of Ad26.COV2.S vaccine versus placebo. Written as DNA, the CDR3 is TGTGCCAGCAGCCCTCCGGCCGGGACTGAAGCTTTCTTT. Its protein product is CASSPPAGTEAFF.